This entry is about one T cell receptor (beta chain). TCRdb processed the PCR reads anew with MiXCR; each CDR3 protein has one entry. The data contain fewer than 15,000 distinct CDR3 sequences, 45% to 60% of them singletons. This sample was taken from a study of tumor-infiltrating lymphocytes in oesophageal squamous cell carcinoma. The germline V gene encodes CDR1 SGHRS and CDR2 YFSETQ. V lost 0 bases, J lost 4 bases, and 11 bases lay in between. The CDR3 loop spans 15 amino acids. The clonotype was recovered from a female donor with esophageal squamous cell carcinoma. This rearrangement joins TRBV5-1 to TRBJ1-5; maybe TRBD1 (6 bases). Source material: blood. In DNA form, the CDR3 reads TGCGCCAGCAGCTTGGTGGGGGCAGATAATCAGCCCCAGCATTTT. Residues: CASSLVGADNQPQHF. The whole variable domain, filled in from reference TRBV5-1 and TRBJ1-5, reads KAGVTQTPRYLIKTRGQQVTLSCSPISGHRSVSWYQQTPGQGLQFLFEYFSETQRNKGNFPGRFSGRQFSNSRSEMNVSTLELGDSALYLCASSLVGADNQPQHFGDGTRLSIL.